The T cell receptor beta chain under discussion was sequenced for a study of OX40 agonist ivuxolimab in advanced cancers. General study findings and limits: Antigen targets of the expanded peripheral T cells went undetermined.

Worth noting for this clone: Its antigen is unknown.

Produced via immunoSEQ multiplex PCR; TCRdb's table is partial and in-frame only. The sample contains 78,000 or so clones, 86% of which appear only once. Germline CDR1 is KGHSH and CDR2 is LQKENI. Trimming at V came to 3 bases and at J to 7 bases, leaving 10 bases not matched to a gene. CDR3 size: 16 residues. The chain recombines TRBV18 with TRBJ2-7; 12 bases fit TRBD1. Sample: CD4+ or CD8+ T cells sorted from blood, taken in a trial of the OX40 agonist ivuxolimab. The origin of this receptor is an adult with an advanced solid tumor such as melanoma, head and neck, liver or kidney cancer. CDR3 in amino acids: CASSPFGTGGPREQYF. In DNA form, the CDR3 reads TGTGCCAGCTCACCCTTCGGGACAGGGGGCCCGAGGGAGCAGTACTTC.